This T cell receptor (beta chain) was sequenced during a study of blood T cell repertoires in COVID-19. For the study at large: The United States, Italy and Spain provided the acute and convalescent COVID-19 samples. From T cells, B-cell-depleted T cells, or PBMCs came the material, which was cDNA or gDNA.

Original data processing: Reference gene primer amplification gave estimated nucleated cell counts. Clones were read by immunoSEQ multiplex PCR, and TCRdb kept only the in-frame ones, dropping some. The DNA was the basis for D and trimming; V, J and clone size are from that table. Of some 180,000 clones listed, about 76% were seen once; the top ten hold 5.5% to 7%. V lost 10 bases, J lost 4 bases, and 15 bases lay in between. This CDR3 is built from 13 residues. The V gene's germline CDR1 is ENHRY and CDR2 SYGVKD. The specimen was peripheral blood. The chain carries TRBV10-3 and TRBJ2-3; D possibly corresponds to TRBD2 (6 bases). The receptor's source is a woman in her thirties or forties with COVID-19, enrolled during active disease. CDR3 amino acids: CATGRELADTQYF. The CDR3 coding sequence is TGTGCCACCGGACGGGAGTTGGCAGATACGCAGTATTTT.